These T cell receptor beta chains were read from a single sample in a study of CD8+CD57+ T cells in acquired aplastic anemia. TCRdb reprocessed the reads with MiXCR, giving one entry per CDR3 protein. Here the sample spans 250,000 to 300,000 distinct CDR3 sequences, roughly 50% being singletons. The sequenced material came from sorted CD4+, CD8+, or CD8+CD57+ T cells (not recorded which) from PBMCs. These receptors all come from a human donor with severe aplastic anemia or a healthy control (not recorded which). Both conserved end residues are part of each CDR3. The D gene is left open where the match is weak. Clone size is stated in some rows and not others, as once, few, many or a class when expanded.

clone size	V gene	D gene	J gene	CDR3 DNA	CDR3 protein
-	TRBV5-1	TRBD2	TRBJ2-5	TGCGCCAGCAGACAACTAGCGGGGGCGGAGACCCAGTACTTC	CASRQLAGAETQYF
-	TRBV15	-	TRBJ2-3	TGTGCCACCAGCCCCCAGCGGGCAGGGGGAATAGATACGCAGTATTTT	CATSPQRAGGIDTQYF
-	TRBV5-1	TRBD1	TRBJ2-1	TGCGCCAGCAGCTCCTCGGGGACAGGTTACAATGAGCAGTTCTTC	CASSSSGTGYNEQFF
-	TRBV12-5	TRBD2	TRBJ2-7	TGTGCTAGTGGTTTGGGGGCGGGAGGGCCGGAGGAGCAGTACTTC	CASGLGAGGPEEQYF
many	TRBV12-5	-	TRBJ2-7	TGTGCTAGTGGTCCCCGAGGGGGGGCCGTGCCCTACGAGCAGTACTTC	CASGPRGGAVPYEQYF
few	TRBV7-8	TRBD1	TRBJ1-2	TGTGCCAGCAGCCACCCGGGACAGGGAGGACGTGGCTACACCTTC	CASSHPGQGGRGYTF
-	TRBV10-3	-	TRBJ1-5	TGTGCCATCAGTGTTACGGGGGGGGACCCTCCGGGGCAGCCCCAGCATTTT	CAISVTGGDPPGQPQHF
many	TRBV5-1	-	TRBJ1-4	TGCGCCAGCAGCTTGCAGGGGAGTGAAAAACTGTTTTTT	CASSLQGSEKLFF
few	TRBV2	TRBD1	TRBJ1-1	TGTGCCAGGGAGAGTTACGGACAGGGGAGGACTGAAGCTTTCTTT	CARESYGQGRTEAFF
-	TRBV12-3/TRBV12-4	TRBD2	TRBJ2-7	TGTGCCAGCAGTTTAGCTGGGCAGGGACTAGCGGACTACGAGCAGTACTTC	CASSLAGQGLADYEQYF
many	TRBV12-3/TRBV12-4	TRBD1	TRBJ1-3	TGTGCCAGCAGCATTCTTACAGGGGGGGCAAACACCATATATTTT	CASSILTGGANTIYF
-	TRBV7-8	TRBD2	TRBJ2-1	TGTGCCAGCAGCTTAGGGACCATAGCGGGGGAGCAGTTCTTC	CASSLGTIAGEQFF
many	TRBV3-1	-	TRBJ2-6	TGTGCCAGCAGCCATGCGGTAAGGACCAACGTCCTGACTTTC	CASSHAVRTNVLTF
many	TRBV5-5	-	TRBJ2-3	TGTGCCAGCAGCTTGAAGGGGTCTCACGGAGATACGCAGTATTTT	CASSLKGSHGDTQYF
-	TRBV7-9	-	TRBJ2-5	TGTGCCAGCAGCCGAGTCAGGGTGTCCAGTGAGACCCAGTACTTC	CASSRVRVSSETQYF
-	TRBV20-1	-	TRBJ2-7	TGCAGTCGGACCTCCCCGACTGTCCACTGGAATGAGCAGTACTTC	CSRTSPTVHWNEQYF
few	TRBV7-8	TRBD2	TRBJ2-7	TGTGCCAGCCGGCCTAGCGGGCCCTACGAGCAGTACTTC	CASRPSGPYEQYF
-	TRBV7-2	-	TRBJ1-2	TGTGCCAGCAGCTTAGTTGGGGGGGGCGGAGGCTACACCTTC	CASSLVGGGGGYTF
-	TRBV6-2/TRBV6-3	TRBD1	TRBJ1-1	TGTGCCAGCAGTTACGGGACAGGGTTGGAAGCTTTCTTT	CASSYGTGLEAFF
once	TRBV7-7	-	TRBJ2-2	TGCGCCAGCAGCCAAGATATGGCAGTCCTCACCGGGGAGCTGTTTTTT	CASSQDMAVLTGELFF
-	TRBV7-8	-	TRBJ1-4	TGTGCCAGCAGCTTAGGGTTCACCGGGGAAAAACTGTTTTTT	CASSLGFTGEKLFF
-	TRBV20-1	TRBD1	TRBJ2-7	TGCAGTGCTACGGACGAGCCTGGACAGGGTGACGAGCAGTACTTC	CSATDEPGQGDEQYF
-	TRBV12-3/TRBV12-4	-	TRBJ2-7	TGTGCCAGTGCTTCGGGGCATACCTACGAGCAGTACTTC	CASASGHTYEQYF
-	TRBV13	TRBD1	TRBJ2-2	TGTGCCAGCAGCTTCAGGGGGAACGGGGAGCTGTTTTTT	CASSFRGNGELFF
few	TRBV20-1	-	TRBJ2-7	TGCAGTGCTAGAGAGTACTACGAGCAGTACTTC	CSAREYYEQYF
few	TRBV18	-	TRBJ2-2	TGTGCCAGCTCACCACCAAACGGGGCAGGCGGGGAGCTGTTTTTT	CASSPPNGAGGELFF
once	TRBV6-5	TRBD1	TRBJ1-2	TGTGCCAGCAGCCTGACAGGGGGGCGCAACTATGGCTACACCTTC	CASSLTGGRNYGYTF
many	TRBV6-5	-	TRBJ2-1	TGTGCCAGCAGTTCATCTCGGGGGAGCTCCTACAATGAGCAGTTCTTC	CASSSSRGSSYNEQFF
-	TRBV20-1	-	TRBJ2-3	TGCAGTGCTGAGACTGGCGACACAGATACGCAGTATTTT	CSAETGDTDTQYF
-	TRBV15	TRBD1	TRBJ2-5	TGTGCCACCAGCCGGGACAGGGGAGTAGGCGAGACCCAGTACTTC	CATSRDRGVGETQYF
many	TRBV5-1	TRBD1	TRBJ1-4	TGCGCCAGCAGCTTGACCCCGGGACAGGGAGTTGAAAAACTGTTTTTT	CASSLTPGQGVEKLFF
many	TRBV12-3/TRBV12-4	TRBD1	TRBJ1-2	TGTGCCAGCAGTTTCGCCTCAGGGGGTGATGGCTACACCTTC	CASSFASGGDGYTF
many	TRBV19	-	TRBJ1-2	TGTGCCAGTAGTAACCAGGAAAGGGTCTATGGCTACACCTTC	CASSNQERVYGYTF
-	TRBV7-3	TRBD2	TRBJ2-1	TGTGCCAGCAGCTTAGGTCACTTCGGGACTAGCGGGGAGACCTCCTACAATGAGCAGTTCTTC	CASSLGHFGTSGETSYNEQFF
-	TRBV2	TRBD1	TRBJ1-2	TGTGCCAGCAAGGGGGACAGCTATGGCTACACCTTC	CASKGDSYGYTF
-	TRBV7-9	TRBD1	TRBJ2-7	TGTGCCAGCACCTGGACAGGGGTGACCTACGAGCAGTACTTC	CASTWTGVTYEQYF
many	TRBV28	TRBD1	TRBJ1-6	TGTGCCAGCAGTTATCAACAGGGGTTTTATAATTCACCCCTCCACTTT	CASSYQQGFYNSPLHF
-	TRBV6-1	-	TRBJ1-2	TGTGCCAGCAGCTTAACTCCAGAGATAAGGAGAGGCTACACCTTC	CASSLTPEIRRGYTF
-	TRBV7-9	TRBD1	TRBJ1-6	TGTGCCAAACCGGACGGACAGGTCGGTTCACCCCTCCACTTT	CAKPDGQVGSPLHF
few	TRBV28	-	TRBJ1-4	TGTGCCAGCAGTTTGGGTATTCCTGAAAAACTGTTTTTT	CASSLGIPEKLFF
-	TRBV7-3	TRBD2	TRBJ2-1	TGTGCCAGCAGCAATCCCGGGAGGTACAATGAGCAGTTCTTC	CASSNPGRYNEQFF
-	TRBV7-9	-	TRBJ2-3	TGTGCCAGCAGAGTAGGGGGTAGAACAGATACGCAGTATTTT	CASRVGGRTDTQYF
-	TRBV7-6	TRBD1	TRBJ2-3	TGTGCCAGCAGCCTGCCGGGACAGGGTGGTACGCAGTATTTT	CASSLPGQGGTQYF
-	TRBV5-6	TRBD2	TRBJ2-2	TGTGCCAGCAGCTTGGCCGGGAGGGGAGTCACCGGGGAGCTGTTTTTT	CASSLAGRGVTGELFF
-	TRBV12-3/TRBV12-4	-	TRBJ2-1	TGTGCCAGCAGTTTAGTCCCCCTGGCGTTCTTC	CASSLVPLAFF
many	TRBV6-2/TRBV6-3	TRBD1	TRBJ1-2	TGTGCCAGCAGTTACTCGACAGGGTACTATGGCTACACCTTC	CASSYSTGYYGYTF
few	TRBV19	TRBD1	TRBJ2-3	TGTGCCAGTAGCCTAATACAGGGGTCTGGCACAGATACGCAGTATTTT	CASSLIQGSGTDTQYF
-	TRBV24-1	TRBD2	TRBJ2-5	TGTGCCACCAGTGATCTAGCGGGAGGCGGTGAGACCCAGTACTTC	CATSDLAGGGETQYF
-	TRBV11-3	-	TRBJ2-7	TGTGCCGGCAGCGCAACCGGGACTCACCCTACGGGGCAGTACTTC	CAGSATGTHPTGQYF
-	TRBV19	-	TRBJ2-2	TGTGCCAGTAGTGCCCATCCCCAAGGGTCCGGGGAGCTGTTTTTT	CASSAHPQGSGELFF
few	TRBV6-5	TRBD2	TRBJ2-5	TGTGCCAGCAGAACGGGGGGGCGGCGAGAGACCCAGTACTTC	CASRTGGRRETQYF
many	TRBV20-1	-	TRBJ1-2	TGCAGTGCAACAACGGGGCGCTTTGTTGGCTACACCTTC	CSATTGRFVGYTF
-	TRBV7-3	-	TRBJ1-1	TGCGCCAGCAGCCCCCTCGCGGGAAAGAACACTGAAGCTTTCTTT	CASSPLAGKNTEAFF
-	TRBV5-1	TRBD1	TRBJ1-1	TGTGCCAGCAACACAGTGGACAGGATGAACACTGAAGCTTTCTTT	CASNTVDRMNTEAFF
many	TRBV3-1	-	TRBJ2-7	TGTGCCAGCAGCCAAGCCCAGGATAGCTCCTACGAGCAGTACTTC	CASSQAQDSSYEQYF
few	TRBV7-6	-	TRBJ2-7	TGTGCCAGCAGCTTAGCGGGTCGGACTATACTTAGCGAGCAGTACTTC	CASSLAGRTILSEQYF
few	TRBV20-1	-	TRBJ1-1	TGCAGTGCTAGACAACTAGCGGGGGCCTACAATGAAGCTTTCTTT	CSARQLAGAYNEAFF
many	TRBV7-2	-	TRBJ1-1	TGTGCCAGCAGCTTATTAGGGGCGAACACTGAAGCTTTCTTT	CASSLLGANTEAFF
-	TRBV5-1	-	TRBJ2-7	TGCGCCAGCAGCTTGGCGGTCGGGACCTATGGCTACGAGCAGTACTTC	CASSLAVGTYGYEQYF